Listed below are T cell receptor beta chains from one sample, sequenced in a study of T cells in Graves' hyperthyroidism and ophthalmopathy. TCRdb reprocessed the multiplex PCR reads via MiXCR and lists one record per CDR3 protein. Of under 350,000 distinct CDR3 sequences listed, around 13% are singletons. The sample comprised blood. These receptors were taken from a woman aged 40 to 50 with Graves' ophthalmopathy. CDR3s include the opening cysteine and the closing phenylalanine or tryptophan. The D gene is left open where the match is weak. Where a row states a size, it is once, few, many or the class of an expanded clone; other rows omit it.

j_call: TRBJ2-4
v_call: TRBV27
clone_size: -
d_call: -
cdr3_aa: CASSLDVKNIQYF
cdr3_nt: TGTGCCAGCAGTTTAGACGTCAAAAACATTCAGTACTTC

j_call: TRBJ2-1
v_call: TRBV27
clone_size: few
d_call: TRBD2
cdr3_aa: CASSWSGNSYNEQFF
cdr3_nt: TGTGCCAGCAGTTGGAGCGGGAACTCCTACAATGAGCAGTTCTTC

j_call: TRBJ1-2
v_call: TRBV20-1
clone_size: many
d_call: -
cdr3_aa: CSASRGGQTYGYTF
cdr3_nt: TGCAGTGCTAGTAGGGGGGGGCAGACCTATGGCTACACCTTC

j_call: TRBJ2-6
v_call: TRBV3-1
clone_size: once
d_call: -
cdr3_aa: CASSARGSQASSGANVLTF
cdr3_nt: TGTGCCAGCAGTGCACGGGGTAGTCAAGCCTCCTCTGGGGCCAACGTCCTGACTTTC

j_call: TRBJ1-2
v_call: TRBV5-1
clone_size: many
d_call: -
cdr3_aa: CASSLQTGTYGYTF
cdr3_nt: TGCGCCAGCAGCTTGCAAACAGGGACGTATGGCTACACCTTC

j_call: TRBJ2-5
v_call: TRBV12-3/TRBV12-4
clone_size: many
d_call: -
cdr3_aa: CASSREGGPAQYF
cdr3_nt: TGTGCCAGCAGTAGGGAGGGGGGGCCGGCCCAGTACTTC

j_call: TRBJ1-2
v_call: TRBV28
clone_size: -
d_call: TRBD1
cdr3_aa: CASRFGTGVYGYTF
cdr3_nt: TGTGCCAGCCGCTTCGGGACAGGGGTATATGGCTACACCTTC

j_call: TRBJ2-3
v_call: TRBV18
clone_size: many
d_call: -
cdr3_aa: CASSPVSTDTQYF
cdr3_nt: TGTGCCAGCTCACCTGTTTCCACAGATACGCAGTATTTT

j_call: TRBJ1-5
v_call: TRBV28
clone_size: few
d_call: -
cdr3_aa: CASSLRRVGGLGQPQHF
cdr3_nt: TGTGCCAGCAGTCTTCGTCGTGTGGGCGGACTTGGTCAGCCCCAGCATTTT

j_call: TRBJ2-5
v_call: TRBV12-3/TRBV12-4
clone_size: many
d_call: -
cdr3_aa: CASSLRQWETQYF
cdr3_nt: TGTGCCAGCAGTTTGCGACAGTGGGAGACCCAGTACTTC

j_call: TRBJ2-1
v_call: TRBV24-1
clone_size: -
d_call: -
cdr3_aa: CATSDLMSTGPHEQFF
cdr3_nt: TGTGCCACCAGTGATTTGATGTCTACCGGCCCACATGAGCAGTTCTTC

j_call: TRBJ2-5
v_call: TRBV28
clone_size: many
d_call: -
cdr3_aa: CASSLYREETQYF
cdr3_nt: TGTGCCAGCAGTTTATATCGGGAAGAGACCCAGTACTTC

j_call: TRBJ1-1
v_call: TRBV11-2
clone_size: many
d_call: -
cdr3_aa: CASSSTAATFTEAFF
cdr3_nt: TGTGCCAGCAGCTCTACTGCCGCTACGTTCACTGAAGCTTTCTTT

j_call: TRBJ2-1
v_call: TRBV5-1
clone_size: -
d_call: TRBD2
cdr3_aa: CASSLRIAGENNEQFF
cdr3_nt: TGCGCCAGCAGCTTGAGGATAGCGGGGGAGAACAATGAGCAGTTCTTC

j_call: TRBJ2-3
v_call: TRBV7-9
clone_size: many
d_call: TRBD1
cdr3_aa: CASSHPTGWGTDTQYF
cdr3_nt: TGTGCCAGCAGCCATCCGACAGGGTGGGGCACAGATACGCAGTATTTT

j_call: TRBJ1-2
v_call: TRBV20-1
clone_size: many
d_call: TRBD1
cdr3_aa: CSAGQGSDGYTF
cdr3_nt: TGCAGTGCTGGACAGGGGTCCGATGGCTACACCTTC

j_call: TRBJ2-1
v_call: TRBV24-1
clone_size: many
d_call: -
cdr3_aa: CATSDPQPDEQFF
cdr3_nt: TGTGCCACCAGTGACCCCCAGCCCGATGAGCAGTTCTTC

j_call: TRBJ2-1
v_call: TRBV28
clone_size: many
d_call: TRBD2
cdr3_aa: CASSSFSGGLDEQFF
cdr3_nt: TGTGCCAGCAGTTCTTTCTCGGGAGGTCTGGATGAGCAGTTCTTC

j_call: TRBJ2-1
v_call: TRBV10-3
clone_size: many
d_call: -
cdr3_aa: CAIRAGPYNEQFF
cdr3_nt: TGTGCCATCAGGGCAGGACCCTACAATGAGCAGTTCTTC

j_call: TRBJ1-2
v_call: TRBV7-9
clone_size: -
d_call: -
cdr3_aa: CASSLVRREGYTF
cdr3_nt: TGTGCCAGCAGCTTAGTCAGACGGGAAGGCTACACCTTC

j_call: TRBJ1-2
v_call: TRBV20-1
clone_size: many
d_call: TRBD1
cdr3_aa: CSARVGRGYSYTF
cdr3_nt: TGCAGTGCTAGAGTGGGCAGGGGGTATAGCTACACCTTC

j_call: TRBJ2-1
v_call: TRBV20-1
clone_size: -
d_call: -
cdr3_aa: CSARSSEYNEQLF
cdr3_nt: TGCAGTGCTAGATCTAGCGAATACAATGAGCAGCTCTTC

j_call: TRBJ1-1
v_call: TRBV20-1
clone_size: many
d_call: -
cdr3_aa: CSANPTANTEAFF
cdr3_nt: TGCAGTGCTAACCCGACAGCCAACACTGAAGCTTTCTTT

j_call: TRBJ1-3
v_call: TRBV29-1
clone_size: few
d_call: TRBD1
cdr3_aa: CSVAVTGIPGNTIYF
cdr3_nt: TGCAGCGTCGCTGTGACAGGGATCCCTGGAAACACCATATATTTT

j_call: TRBJ2-7
v_call: TRBV12-3/TRBV12-4
clone_size: many
d_call: TRBD2
cdr3_aa: CASSFGGGSDEQYF
cdr3_nt: TGTGCCAGCAGTTTCGGCGGGGGGTCTGACGAGCAGTACTTC

j_call: TRBJ1-5
v_call: TRBV14
clone_size: few
d_call: -
cdr3_aa: CASSQEGPNQPQHF
cdr3_nt: TGTGCCAGCAGCCAAGAGGGGCCAAATCAGCCCCAGCATTTT

j_call: TRBJ1-3
v_call: TRBV12-3/TRBV12-4
clone_size: many
d_call: TRBD1
cdr3_aa: CASSWDRGYGNTIYF
cdr3_nt: TGTGCCAGCAGTTGGGACAGGGGATACGGAAACACCATATATTTT

j_call: TRBJ2-3
v_call: TRBV28
clone_size: many
d_call: -
cdr3_aa: CASSFPPGQGGTQYF
cdr3_nt: TGTGCCAGCAGTTTCCCCCCAGGGCAAGGGGGTACGCAGTATTTT

j_call: TRBJ1-4
v_call: TRBV2
clone_size: many
d_call: -
cdr3_aa: CASRKDRNEKLFF
cdr3_nt: TGTGCCAGCAGGAAAGACAGGAATGAAAAACTGTTTTTT

j_call: TRBJ1-6
v_call: TRBV2
clone_size: few
d_call: -
cdr3_aa: CASNGALGGSYNSPLHF
cdr3_nt: TGTGCCAGCAACGGTGCACTCGGGGGTTCCTATAATTCACCCCTCCACTTT

j_call: TRBJ2-2
v_call: TRBV24-1
clone_size: -
d_call: -
cdr3_aa: CATSGGPWLFF
cdr3_nt: TGTGCCACCAGTGGGGGGCCGTGGCTGTTTTTT

j_call: TRBJ2-2
v_call: TRBV11-3
clone_size: -
d_call: -
cdr3_aa: CASSPDGDGELFF
cdr3_nt: TGTGCCAGCAGCCCGGACGGGGACGGAGAGCTGTTTTTT

j_call: TRBJ2-3
v_call: TRBV20-1
clone_size: -
d_call: -
cdr3_aa: CSAELGAGDTQYF
cdr3_nt: TGCAGTGCAGAGCTAGGGGCGGGGGATACGCAGTATTTT

j_call: TRBJ2-3
v_call: TRBV10-3
clone_size: many
d_call: TRBD1
cdr3_aa: CAISAGDRSTDTQYF
cdr3_nt: TGTGCCATCAGTGCAGGGGACAGAAGCACAGATACGCAGTATTTT

j_call: TRBJ2-3
v_call: TRBV11-3
clone_size: many
d_call: TRBD2
cdr3_aa: CASSPRTSGRAYTQYF
cdr3_nt: TGTGCCAGCAGCCCCCGGACTAGCGGGAGGGCGTATACGCAGTATTTT

j_call: TRBJ1-5
v_call: TRBV6-6
clone_size: few
d_call: -
cdr3_aa: CASRKGNQPQHF
cdr3_nt: TGTGCCAGCCGAAAGGGCAATCAGCCCCAGCATTTT